This entry is about one T cell receptor (beta chain). Its antigen is as yet unknown. A much more abundant neighbour one base away suggests this may be a read error. Alongside a J-beta primer mix, a sample-barcoded 5' primer served in a second PCR lasting roughly 6 to 11 cycles. TCRdb re-derived calls from the 5' RACE reads in MiXCR, one entry per CDR3 protein. The sample has about 780,000 distinct CDR3 sequences; 35% to 60% are singletons. The CDR3 is made up of 14 amino acids. V was pared by 6 bases and J by 11 bases, with 15 bases of the junction left unmatched. The data stem from a study of blood T cells in healthy people across ages. Whole-study results and caveats: Observed TCR beta diversity showed a strong correlation with the percentage of naive T cells as measured by flow cytometry.

Sequencing was done on a sample of blood. This receptor was obtained from a man older than 75 in good health. The V gene is TRBV12-3 or TRBV12-4, the J gene TRBJ2-5, with TRBD1 matching over 7 bases. As DNA, the CDR3 is TGTGCCAGCAGCCCCGGGACAGCCGACAATGAGCAGTACTTC. It translates to CASSPGTADNEQYF.